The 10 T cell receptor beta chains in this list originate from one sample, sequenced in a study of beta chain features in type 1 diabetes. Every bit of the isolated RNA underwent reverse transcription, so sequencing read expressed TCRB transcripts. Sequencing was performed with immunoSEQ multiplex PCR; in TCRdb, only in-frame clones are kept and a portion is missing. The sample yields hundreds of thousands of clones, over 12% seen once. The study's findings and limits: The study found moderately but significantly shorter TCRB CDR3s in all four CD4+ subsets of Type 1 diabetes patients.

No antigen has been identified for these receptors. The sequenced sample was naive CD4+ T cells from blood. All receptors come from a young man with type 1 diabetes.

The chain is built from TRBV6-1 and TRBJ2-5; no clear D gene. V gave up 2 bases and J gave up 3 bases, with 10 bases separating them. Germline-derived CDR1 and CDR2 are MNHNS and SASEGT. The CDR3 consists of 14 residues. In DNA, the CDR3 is TGTGCCAGCAGTGAAATCGGGTCAGAAGAGACCCAGTACTTC. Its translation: CASSEIGSEETQYF.

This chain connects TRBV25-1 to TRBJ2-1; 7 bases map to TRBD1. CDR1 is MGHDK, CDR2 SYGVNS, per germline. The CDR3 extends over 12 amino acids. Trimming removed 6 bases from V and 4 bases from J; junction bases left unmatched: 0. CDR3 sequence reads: CASRGQYNEQFF. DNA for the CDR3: TGTGCCAGCAGGGGACAGTACAATGAGCAGTTCTTC.

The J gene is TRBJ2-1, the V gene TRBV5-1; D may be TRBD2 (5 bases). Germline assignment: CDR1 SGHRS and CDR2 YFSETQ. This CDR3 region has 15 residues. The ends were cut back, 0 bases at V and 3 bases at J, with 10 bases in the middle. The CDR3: CASSLGGVVYNEQFF. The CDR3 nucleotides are TGCGCCAGCAGCTTGGGGGGAGTGGTCTACAATGAGCAGTTCTTC. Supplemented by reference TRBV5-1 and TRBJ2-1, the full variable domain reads KAGVTQTPRYLIKTRGQQVTLSCSPISGHRSVSWYQQTPGQGLQFLFEYFSETQRNKGNFPGRFSGRQFSNSRSEMNVSTLELGDSALYLCASSLGGVVYNEQFFGPGTRLTVL.

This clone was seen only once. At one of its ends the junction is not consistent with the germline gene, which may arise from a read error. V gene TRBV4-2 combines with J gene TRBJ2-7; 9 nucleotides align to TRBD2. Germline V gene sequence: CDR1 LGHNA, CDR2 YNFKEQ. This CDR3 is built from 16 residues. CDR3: CASSQGRLAEPYEQYF. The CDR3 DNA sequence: TGTGCCAGCAGTCAAGGCCGACTAGCGGAACCCTACGAGCAGTACTTC.

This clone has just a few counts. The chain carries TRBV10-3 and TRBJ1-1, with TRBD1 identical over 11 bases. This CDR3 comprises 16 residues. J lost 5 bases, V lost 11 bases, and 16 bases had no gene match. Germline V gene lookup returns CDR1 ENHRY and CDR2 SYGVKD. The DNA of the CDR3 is TGTGCCGTACACCCCGGGACAGGGGGATCAGGAACTGAAGCTTTCTTT. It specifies CAVHPGTGGSGTEAFF.

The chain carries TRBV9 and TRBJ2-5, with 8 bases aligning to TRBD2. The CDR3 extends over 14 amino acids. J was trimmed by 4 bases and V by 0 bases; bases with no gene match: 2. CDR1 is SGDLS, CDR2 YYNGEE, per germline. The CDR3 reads CASSVALAGETQYF. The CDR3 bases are TGTGCCAGCAGCGTAGCTCTAGCGGGAGAGACCCAGTACTTC.

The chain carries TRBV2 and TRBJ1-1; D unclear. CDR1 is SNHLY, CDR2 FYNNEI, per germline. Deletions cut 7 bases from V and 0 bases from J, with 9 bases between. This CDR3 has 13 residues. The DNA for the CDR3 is TGTGCCAGCATTAAGAGTTTGAACACTGAAGCTTTCTTT. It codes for CASIKSLNTEAFF.

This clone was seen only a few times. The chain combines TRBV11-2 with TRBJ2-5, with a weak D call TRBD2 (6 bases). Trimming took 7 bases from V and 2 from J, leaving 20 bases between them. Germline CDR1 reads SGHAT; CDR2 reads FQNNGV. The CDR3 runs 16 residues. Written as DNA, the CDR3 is TGTGCCAGCACCATCAGGGACTGGGGAGCTCAAGAGACCCAGTACTTC. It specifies CASTIRDWGAQETQYF.

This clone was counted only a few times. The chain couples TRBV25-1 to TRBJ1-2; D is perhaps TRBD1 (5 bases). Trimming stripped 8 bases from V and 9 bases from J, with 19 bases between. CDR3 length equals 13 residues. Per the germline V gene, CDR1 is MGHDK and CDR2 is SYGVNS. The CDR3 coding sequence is TGTGCCAGCGCGATTACCGGGACCGCTAGCTACACCTTC. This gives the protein CASAITGTASYTF.

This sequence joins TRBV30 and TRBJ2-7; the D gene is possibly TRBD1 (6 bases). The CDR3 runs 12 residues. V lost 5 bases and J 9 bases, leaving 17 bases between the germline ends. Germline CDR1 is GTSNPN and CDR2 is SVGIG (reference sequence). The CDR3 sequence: CAWGTTGSLQYF. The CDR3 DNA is TGTGCCTGGGGAACCACAGGGTCCTTGCAGTACTTC.